This entry is about one T cell receptor (beta chain). Its antigen is not known. The CDR3 extends over 14 amino acids. J lost 2 bases, V lost 5 bases, and 6 bases had no gene match. When sampled, the donors appeared nominally healthy, though they likely had unrecorded immune exposures. These data originate in a study of cytomegalovirus exposure and HLA in healthy donors. The PCR employed 60 Vbeta primers together with 13 Jbeta primers. Clones were sequenced by immunoSEQ multiplex PCR, and TCRdb holds only the in-frame ones, with some missing. The table records 100,000 to 150,000 clones, under 12% of them present only once. Study results and caveats: In a later analysis, the majority of CMV-associated beta chains seemingly showed HLA restriction. A missense DCLRE1C variant was associated with V- and J-gene trimming of TCR beta chains in a later analysis, and an independent cohort replicated the association.

This TCR derives from a woman aged 18 to 35 in good health and CMV-seropositive. The chain combines TRBV5-3 with TRBJ2-5; the match to TRBD1 covers 7 bases. TRBV5-3 is noted as an ORF with a role that remains uncertain. Sequencing was performed on PBMCs. In DNA form, the CDR3 reads TGTGCCAGAAGTCCTCACAGGGGTCAAGAGACCCAGTACTTC. Translation: CARSPHRGQETQYF.